Below, 5 T cell receptor beta chains from the same sample are listed, as sequenced in a study of beta chain features in type 1 diabetes. Of the isolated RNA, all was reverse transcribed, and so the sequenced material was expressed TCRB transcripts. TCRdb's copy holds only in-frame clones and misses some; the assay was immunoSEQ multiplex PCR. The sample yields 350,000 to 400,000 clones, more than 13% seen once. Input material: naive CD4+ T cells from blood. All receptors derive from a woman between 18 and 30 years old in good health.

J is TRBJ2-5 and V is TRBV30; D is unresolved. The V end was cut by 0 bases, the J end by 3 bases, with 11 bases between. The CDR3 contains 14 residues. Germline V gives CDR1 GTSNPN, CDR2 SVGIG (reference sequence). CDR3 sequence reads: CAWSVWSPEETQYF. CDR3 bases: TGTGCCTGGAGTGTATGGTCGCCGGAAGAGACCCAGTACTTC.

This clone showed up just a few times. The chain joins TRBV15 to TRBJ2-1, with 12 bases aligning to TRBD2. Germline V gene data show CDR1 as LNHNV and CDR2 as YYDKDF (reference sequence). V lost 5 bases to trimming and J lost 6 bases; unmatched junction nucleotides: 8. The CDR3 is 16 amino acids. CDR3 residues: CATSSRTSGIGNEQFF. The CDR3 DNA reads TGTGCCACCAGCTCGCGGACTAGCGGGATCGGCAATGAGCAGTTCTTC.

The chain links TRBV25-1 to TRBJ2-4, with 8 bases fitting TRBD2. There are 18 residues in the CDR3. Germline CDR1 is MGHDK and CDR2 is SYGVNS. The junction had 14 bases not matched to a gene; V was cut back by 6 bases and J by 1 base. This CDR3 reads CASSLGWAGGRAKNIQYF. In nucleotides, the CDR3 is TGTGCCAGCAGCCTCGGGTGGGCGGGAGGCCGCGCCAAAAACATTCAGTACTTC.

The V gene is TRBV9, the J gene TRBJ1-4, with TRBD1 as a possible D gene (6 bases). Germline V gene sequence: CDR1 SGDLS, CDR2 YYNGEE. The V end lost 3 bases, the J end lost 2 bases, and 8 bases lay between the germline ends. CDR3 length equals 14 residues. The DNA of the CDR3 is TGTGCCAGCAGCGCGACAGGCACTAATGAAAAACTGTTTTTT. It yields the protein CASSATGTNEKLFF.

The CDR3: CASSVEVAYEQYF. DNA of the CDR3: TGTGCCAGCAGTGTGGAGGTAGCTTACGAGCAGTACTTC. The chain links TRBV6-1 to TRBJ2-7; a possible D gene is TRBD2 (5 bases). Germline CDR1 and CDR2: MNHNS and SASEGT. This CDR3 comprises 13 residues. V was shortened by 4 bases and J by 4 bases, with 11 bases between the two germline ends.